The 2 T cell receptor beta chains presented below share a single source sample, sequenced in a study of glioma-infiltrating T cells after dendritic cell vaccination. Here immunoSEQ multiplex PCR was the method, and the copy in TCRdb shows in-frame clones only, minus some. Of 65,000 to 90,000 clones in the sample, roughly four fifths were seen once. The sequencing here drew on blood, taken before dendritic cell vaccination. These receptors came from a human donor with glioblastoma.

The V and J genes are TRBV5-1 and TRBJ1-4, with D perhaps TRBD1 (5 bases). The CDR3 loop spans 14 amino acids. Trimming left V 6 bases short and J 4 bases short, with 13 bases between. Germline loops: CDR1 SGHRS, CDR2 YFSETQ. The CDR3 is CASTTGGVNEKLFF. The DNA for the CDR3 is TGCGCCAGCACCACCGGGGGGGTTAATGAAAAACTGTTTTTT.

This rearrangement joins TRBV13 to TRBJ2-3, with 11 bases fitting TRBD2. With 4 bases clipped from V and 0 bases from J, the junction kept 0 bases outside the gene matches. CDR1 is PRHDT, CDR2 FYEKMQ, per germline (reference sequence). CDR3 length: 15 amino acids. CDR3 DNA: TGTGCCAGCAGCTCTAGCGGGGGGAGCACAGATACGCAGTATTTT. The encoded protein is CASSSSGGSTDTQYF.